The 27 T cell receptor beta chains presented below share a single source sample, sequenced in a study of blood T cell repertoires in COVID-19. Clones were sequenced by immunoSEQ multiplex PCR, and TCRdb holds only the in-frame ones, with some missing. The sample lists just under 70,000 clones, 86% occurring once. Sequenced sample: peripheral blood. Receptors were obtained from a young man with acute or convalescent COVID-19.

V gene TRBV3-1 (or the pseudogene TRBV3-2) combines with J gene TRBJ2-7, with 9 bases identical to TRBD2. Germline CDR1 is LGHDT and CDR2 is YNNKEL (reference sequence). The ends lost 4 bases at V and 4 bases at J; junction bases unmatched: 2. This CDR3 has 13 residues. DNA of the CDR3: TGTGCCAGCAGCCTGCGGGAGGGTTACGAGCAGTACTTC. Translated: CASSLREGYEQYF.

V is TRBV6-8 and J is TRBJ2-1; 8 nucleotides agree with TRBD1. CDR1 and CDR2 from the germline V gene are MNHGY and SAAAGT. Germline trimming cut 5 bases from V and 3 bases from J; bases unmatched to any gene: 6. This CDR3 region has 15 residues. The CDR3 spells CASSAPDRVYNEQFF. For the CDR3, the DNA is TGTGCCAGCAGTGCCCCGGACAGGGTCTACAATGAGCAGTTCTTC.

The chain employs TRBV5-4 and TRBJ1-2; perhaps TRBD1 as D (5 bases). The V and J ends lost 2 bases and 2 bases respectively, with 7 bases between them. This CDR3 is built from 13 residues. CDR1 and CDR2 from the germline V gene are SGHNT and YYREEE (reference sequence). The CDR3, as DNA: TGTGCCAGCAGCTTCGACAGAAACTATGGCTACACCTTC. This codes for CASSFDRNYGYTF.

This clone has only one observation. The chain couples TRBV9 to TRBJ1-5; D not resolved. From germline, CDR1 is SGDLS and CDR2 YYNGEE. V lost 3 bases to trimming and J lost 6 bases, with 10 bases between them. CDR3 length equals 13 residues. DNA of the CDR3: TGTGCCAGCAGCGAGGGAGACGGTCAGCCCCAGCATTTT. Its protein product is CASSEGDGQPQHF. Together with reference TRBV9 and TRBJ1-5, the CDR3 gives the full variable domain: DSGVTQTPKHLITATGQRVTLRCSPRSGDLSVYWYQQSLDQGLQFLIQYYNGEERAKGNILERFSAQQFPDLHSELNLSSLELGDSALYFCASSEGDGQPQHFGDGTRLSIL.

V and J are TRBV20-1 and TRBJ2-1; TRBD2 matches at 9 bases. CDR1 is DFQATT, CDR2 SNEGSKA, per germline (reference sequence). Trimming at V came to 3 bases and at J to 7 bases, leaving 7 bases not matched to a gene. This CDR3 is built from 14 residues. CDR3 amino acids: CSASMGLAFNEQFF. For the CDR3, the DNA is TGCAGTGCTAGTATGGGACTAGCCTTTAATGAGCAGTTCTTC.

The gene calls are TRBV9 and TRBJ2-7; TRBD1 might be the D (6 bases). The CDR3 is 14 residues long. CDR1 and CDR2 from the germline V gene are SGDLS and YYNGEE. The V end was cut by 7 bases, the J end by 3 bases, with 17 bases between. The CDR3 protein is CASARAAQGYEQYF. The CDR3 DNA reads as TGTGCCAGCGCCCGAGCCGCACAGGGCTACGAGCAGTACTTC.

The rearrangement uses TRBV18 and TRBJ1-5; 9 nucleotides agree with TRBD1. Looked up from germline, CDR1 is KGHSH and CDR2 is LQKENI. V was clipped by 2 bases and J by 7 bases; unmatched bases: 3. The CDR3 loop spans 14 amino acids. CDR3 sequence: CASSPLDRGQPQHF. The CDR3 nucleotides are TGTGCCAGCTCACCATTGGACAGGGGACAGCCCCAGCATTTT.

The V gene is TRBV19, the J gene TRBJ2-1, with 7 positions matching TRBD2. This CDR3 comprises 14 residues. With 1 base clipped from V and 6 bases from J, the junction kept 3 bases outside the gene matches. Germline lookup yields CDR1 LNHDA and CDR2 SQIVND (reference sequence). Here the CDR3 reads CASSIGLAGNEQFF. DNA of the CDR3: TGTGCCAGTAGTATAGGACTAGCAGGCAATGAGCAGTTCTTC.

The CDR3 DNA follows: TGCGCCAGCAGCCAAGTACTAGCGGGAGTGGCATCTAATGAGCAGTTCTTC. This translates into CASSQVLAGVASNEQFF. The chain links TRBV4-1 to TRBJ2-1; 11 bases match TRBD2. The CDR3 contains 17 residues. In germline, CDR1 is MGHRA, CDR2 YSYEKL. Trimming took 1 base from V and 7 from J; bases not matched to a gene: 9.

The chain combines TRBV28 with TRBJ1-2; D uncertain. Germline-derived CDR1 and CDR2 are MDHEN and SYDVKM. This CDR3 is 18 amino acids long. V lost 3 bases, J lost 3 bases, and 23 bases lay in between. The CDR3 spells CASSFPPGRAGGYYGYTF. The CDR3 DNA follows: TGTGCCAGCAGTTTTCCCCCCGGTAGGGCGGGTGGGTACTATGGCTACACCTTC.

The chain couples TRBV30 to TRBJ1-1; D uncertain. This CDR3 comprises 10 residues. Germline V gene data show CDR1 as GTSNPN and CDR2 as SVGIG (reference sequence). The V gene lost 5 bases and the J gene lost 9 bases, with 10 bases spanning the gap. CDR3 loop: CAWLEVKAFF. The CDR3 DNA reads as TGTGCCTGGTTGGAGGTGAAAGCTTTCTTT.

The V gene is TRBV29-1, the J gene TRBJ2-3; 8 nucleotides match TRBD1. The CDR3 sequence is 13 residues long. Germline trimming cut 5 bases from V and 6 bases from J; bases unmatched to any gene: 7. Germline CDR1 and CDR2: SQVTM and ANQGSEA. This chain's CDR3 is CSVRDRLRDTQYF. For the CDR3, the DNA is TGCAGCGTTCGGGACAGGCTGAGGGATACGCAGTATTTT.

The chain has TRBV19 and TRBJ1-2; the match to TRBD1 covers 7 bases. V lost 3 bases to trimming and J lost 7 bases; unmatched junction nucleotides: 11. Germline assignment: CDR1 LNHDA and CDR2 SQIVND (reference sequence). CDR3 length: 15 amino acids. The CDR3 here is CASSIPDREVGGYTF. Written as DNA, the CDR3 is TGTGCCAGTAGTATTCCCGACAGGGAGGTCGGTGGCTACACCTTC.

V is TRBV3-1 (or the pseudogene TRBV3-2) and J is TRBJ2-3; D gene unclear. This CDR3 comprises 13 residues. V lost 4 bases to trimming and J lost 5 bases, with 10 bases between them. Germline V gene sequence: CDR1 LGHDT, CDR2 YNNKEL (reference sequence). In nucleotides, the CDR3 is TGTGCCAGCAGCCCCTACCTAAGAGATACGCAGTATTTT. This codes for CASSPYLRDTQYF.

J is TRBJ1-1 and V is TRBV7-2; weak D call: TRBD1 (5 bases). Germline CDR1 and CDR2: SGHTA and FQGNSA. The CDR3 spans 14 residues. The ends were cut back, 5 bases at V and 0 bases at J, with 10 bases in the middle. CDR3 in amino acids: CASSPGGVNTEAFF. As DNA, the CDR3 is TGTGCCAGCAGCCCCGGGGGGGTGAACACTGAAGCTTTCTTT.

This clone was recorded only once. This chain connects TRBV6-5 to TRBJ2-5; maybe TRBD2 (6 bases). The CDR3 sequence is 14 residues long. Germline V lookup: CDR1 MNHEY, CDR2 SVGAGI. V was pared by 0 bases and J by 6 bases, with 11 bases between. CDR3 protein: CASSYSGDLKTQYF. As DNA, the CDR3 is TGTGCCAGCAGTTACTCGGGGGACTTGAAGACCCAGTACTTC.

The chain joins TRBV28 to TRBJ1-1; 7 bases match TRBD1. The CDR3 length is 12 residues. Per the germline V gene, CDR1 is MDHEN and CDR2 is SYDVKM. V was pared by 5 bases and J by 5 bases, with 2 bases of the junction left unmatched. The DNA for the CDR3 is TGTGCCAGCAGTCCAGGGGGGACTGAAGCTTTCTTT. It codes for CASSPGGTEAFF.

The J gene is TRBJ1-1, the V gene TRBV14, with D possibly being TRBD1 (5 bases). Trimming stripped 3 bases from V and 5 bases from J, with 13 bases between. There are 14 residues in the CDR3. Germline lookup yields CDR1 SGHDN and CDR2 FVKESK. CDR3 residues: CASSHGLGGTEAFF. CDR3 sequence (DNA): TGTGCCAGCAGCCACGGTCTGGGGGGGACTGAAGCTTTCTTT.

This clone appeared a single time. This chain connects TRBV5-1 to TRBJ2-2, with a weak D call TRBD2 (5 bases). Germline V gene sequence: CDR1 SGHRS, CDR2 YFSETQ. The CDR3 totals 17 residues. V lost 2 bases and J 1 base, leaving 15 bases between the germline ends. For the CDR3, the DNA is TGCGCCAGCAGCTTAAGACTGGACTGGGAGAACACCGGGGAGCTGTTTTTT. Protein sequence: CASSLRLDWENTGELFF.

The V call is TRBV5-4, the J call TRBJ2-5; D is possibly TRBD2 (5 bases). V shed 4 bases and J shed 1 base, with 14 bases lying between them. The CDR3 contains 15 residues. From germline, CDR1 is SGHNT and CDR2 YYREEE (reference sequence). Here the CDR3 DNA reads TGTGCCAGCAGCCCAGCCGGGATCCCCCAAGAGACCCAGTACTTC. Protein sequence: CASSPAGIPQETQYF. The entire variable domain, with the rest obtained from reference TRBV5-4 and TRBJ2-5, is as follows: ETGVTQSPTHLIKTRGQQVTLRCSSQSGHNTVSWYQQALGQGPQFIFQYYREEENGRGNFPPRFSGLQFPNYSSELNVNALELDDSALYLCASSPAGIPQETQYFGPGTRLLVL.

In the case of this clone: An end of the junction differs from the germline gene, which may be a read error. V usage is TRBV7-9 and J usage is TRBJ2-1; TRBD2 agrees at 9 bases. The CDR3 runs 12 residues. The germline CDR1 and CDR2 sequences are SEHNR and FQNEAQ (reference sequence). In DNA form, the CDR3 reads TGTGCTAGCAGCCCGAGGTCTAGCGGGATGCTCTTC. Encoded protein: CASSPRSSGMLF.

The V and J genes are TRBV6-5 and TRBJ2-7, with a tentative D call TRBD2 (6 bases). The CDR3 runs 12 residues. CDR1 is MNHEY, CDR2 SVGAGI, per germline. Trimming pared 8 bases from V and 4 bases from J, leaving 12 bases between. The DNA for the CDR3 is TGTGCCAGCCAAACGGGGGTTTACGAGCAGTACTTC. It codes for CASQTGVYEQYF.

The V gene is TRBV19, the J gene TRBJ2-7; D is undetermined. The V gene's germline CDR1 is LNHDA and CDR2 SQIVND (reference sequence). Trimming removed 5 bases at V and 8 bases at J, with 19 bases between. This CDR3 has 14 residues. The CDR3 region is CASSLSRSHTKQYF. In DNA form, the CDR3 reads TGTGCCAGTAGTTTGTCGCGCTCCCATACCAAGCAGTACTTC.

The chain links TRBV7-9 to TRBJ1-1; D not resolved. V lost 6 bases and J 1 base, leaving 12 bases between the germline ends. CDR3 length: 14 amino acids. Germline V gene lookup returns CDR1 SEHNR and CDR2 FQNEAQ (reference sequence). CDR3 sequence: CASRPPDWNTEAFF. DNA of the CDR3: TGTGCCAGCAGACCCCCCGACTGGAACACTGAAGCTTTCTTT.

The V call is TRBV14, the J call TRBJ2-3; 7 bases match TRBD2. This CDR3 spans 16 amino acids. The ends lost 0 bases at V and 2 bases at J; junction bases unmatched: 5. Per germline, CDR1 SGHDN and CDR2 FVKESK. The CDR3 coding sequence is TGTGCCAGCAGCCAAGATCCAGCGGGGCCCACAGATACGCAGTATTTT. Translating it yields CASSQDPAGPTDTQYF.

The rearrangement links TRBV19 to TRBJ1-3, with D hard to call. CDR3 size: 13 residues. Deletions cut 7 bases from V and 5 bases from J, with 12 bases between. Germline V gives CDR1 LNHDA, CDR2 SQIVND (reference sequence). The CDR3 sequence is CASIANNRNTIYF. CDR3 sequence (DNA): TGTGCCAGTATAGCCAACAATAGAAACACCATATATTTT.

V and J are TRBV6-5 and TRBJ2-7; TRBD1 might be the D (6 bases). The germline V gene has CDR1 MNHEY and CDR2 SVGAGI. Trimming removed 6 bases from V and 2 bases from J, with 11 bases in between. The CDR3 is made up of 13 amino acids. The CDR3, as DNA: TGTGCCAGCAGCCTCAGGGGCACCTACGAGCAGTACTTC. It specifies CASSLRGTYEQYF.